The clone carrying this TCR beta chain showed up just once. A read error may be the cause here, since a much bigger clone is one base away. Time point reported: pre-sensitization, week 0. Documented treatment: therapeutic diphenylcyclopropenone sensitization with weekly scalp DPC. This entry belongs to a study of human T cells and chemical hapten exposure. CDR3 length equals 15 residues. Trimming pared 11 bases from V and 0 bases from J, leaving 14 bases between. Germline CDR1 MNHNS, CDR2 SASEGT. MiXCR was run by TCRdb on the RACE reads, yielding one entry per CDR3 protein. The table lists tens of thousands of distinct CDR3 sequences, more than 8% of them singletons.

This clonotype was obtained from a man aged 35 to 55 with alopecia areata. Some clones in this sample may be carry-over from other donors' samples. Source: whole blood, taken in connection with sensitization to the hapten diphenylcyclopropenone (DPC). The rearrangement uses TRBV6-1 and TRBJ2-6; D tentatively reads TRBD1 or TRBD2 (5 bases each). This CDR3 is CACRDALSGANVLTF. CDR3 sequence (DNA): TGTGCCTGCCGGGACGCACTCTCTGGGGCCAACGTCCTGACTTTC.